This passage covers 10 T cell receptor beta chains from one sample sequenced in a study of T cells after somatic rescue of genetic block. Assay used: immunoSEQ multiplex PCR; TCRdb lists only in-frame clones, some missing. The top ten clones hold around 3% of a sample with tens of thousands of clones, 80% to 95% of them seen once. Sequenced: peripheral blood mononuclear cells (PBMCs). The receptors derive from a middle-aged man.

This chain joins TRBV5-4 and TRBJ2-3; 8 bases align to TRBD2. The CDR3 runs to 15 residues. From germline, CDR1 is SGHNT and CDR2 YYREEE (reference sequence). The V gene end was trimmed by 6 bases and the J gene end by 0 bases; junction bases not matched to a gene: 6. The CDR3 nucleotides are TGTGCCAGCAAGCGGGGGCAGACTAGCACAGATACGCAGTATTTT. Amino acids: CASKRGQTSTDTQYF.

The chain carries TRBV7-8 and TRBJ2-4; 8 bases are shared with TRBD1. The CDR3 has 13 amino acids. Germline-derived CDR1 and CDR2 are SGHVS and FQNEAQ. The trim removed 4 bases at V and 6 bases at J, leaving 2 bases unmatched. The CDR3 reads CASSSGQGNIQYF. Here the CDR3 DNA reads TGTGCCAGCAGCTCCGGACAGGGAAACATTCAGTACTTC.

CDR3 coding DNA: TGTGCCATCAGTGGGGTCAGCGATGGCTACACCTTC. Encoded protein: CAISGVSDGYTF. The J gene is TRBJ1-2, the V gene TRBV10-3, with D uncertain. Germline V gives CDR1 ENHRY, CDR2 SYGVKD. This CDR3 has 12 amino acids. Trimming cost V 4 bases and J 6 bases, with 9 bases left between them.

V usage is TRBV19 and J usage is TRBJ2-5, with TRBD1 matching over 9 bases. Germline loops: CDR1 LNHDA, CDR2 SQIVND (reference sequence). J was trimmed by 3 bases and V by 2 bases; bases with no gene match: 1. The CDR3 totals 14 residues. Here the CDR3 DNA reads TGTGCCAGTAGTATAACAGGGGGCGAAGAGACCCAGTACTTC. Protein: CASSITGGEETQYF.

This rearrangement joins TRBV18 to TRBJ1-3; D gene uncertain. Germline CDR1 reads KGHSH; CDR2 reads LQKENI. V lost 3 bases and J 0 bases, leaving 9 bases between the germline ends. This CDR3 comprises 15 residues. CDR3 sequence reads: CASSPQPSSGNTIYF. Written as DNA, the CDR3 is TGTGCCAGCTCACCGCAGCCCAGCTCTGGAAACACCATATATTTT.

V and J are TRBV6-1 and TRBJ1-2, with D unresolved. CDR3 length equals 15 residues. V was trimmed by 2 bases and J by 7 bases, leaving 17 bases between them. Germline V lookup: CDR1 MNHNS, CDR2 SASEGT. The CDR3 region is CASSESGYPVGGYTF. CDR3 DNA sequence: TGTGCCAGCAGTGAAAGCGGCTATCCCGTGGGTGGCTACACCTTC.

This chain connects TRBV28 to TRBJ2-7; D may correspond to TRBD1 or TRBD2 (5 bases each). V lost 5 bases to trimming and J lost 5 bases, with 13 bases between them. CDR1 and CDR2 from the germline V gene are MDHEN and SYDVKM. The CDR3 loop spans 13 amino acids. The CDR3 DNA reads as TGTGCCAGCAGTGGGAGCCCGGGGCACGAGCAGTACTTC. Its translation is CASSGSPGHEQYF.

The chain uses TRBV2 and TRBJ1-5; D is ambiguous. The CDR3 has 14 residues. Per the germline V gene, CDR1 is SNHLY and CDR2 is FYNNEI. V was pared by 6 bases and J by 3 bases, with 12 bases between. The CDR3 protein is CASRATRNNQPQHF. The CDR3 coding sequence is TGTGCCAGCAGGGCCACACGGAACAATCAGCCCCAGCATTTT.

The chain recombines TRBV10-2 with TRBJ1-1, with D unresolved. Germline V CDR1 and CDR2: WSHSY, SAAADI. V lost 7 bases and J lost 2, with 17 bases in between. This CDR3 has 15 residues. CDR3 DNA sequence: TGCGCCAGCAAGTACCCCGGGCAACTCAACACTGAAGCTTTCTTT. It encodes CASKYPGQLNTEAFF.

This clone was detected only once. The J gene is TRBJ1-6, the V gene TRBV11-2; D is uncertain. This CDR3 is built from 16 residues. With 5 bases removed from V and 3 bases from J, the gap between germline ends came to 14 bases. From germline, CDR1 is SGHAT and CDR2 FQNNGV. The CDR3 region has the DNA TGTGCCAGCAGCCCCCTCCTGCAGGTCTATAATTCACCCCTCCACTTT. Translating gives CASSPLLQVYNSPLHF.